This T cell receptor beta chain was recovered during a study of control samples from healthy donors and cancer patients. Method: immunoSEQ multiplex PCR; TCRdb's copy keeps in-frame clones and lacks some. The table lists about 120,000 clones, around 87% of them singletons. CDR1 is SGHAT, CDR2 FQNNGV, per germline. The CDR3 has 11 amino acids. Trimming removed 5 bases from V and 7 bases from J, with 7 bases in between. Sequenced sample: PBMCs. The chain uses TRBV11-2 and TRBJ2-3; D is uncertain. The receptor comes from a woman aged 50 to 60 with colorectal cancer. CDR3 DNA: TGTGCCAGCAGCCCCGGATATACGCAGTATTTT. Translation: CASSPGYTQYF.